This T cell receptor (beta chain) is from a study of blood T cell repertoires in COVID-19. The CDR3 has 15 amino acids. Trimming removed 5 bases from V and 3 bases from J; junction bases left unmatched: 7. Germline CDR1 and CDR2: MNHNY and SVGAGI (reference sequence). A single count supports this clone. Authors' analysis steps: Cell counts per sample came from amplifying reference gene primers. Sequencing was performed with immunoSEQ multiplex PCR; in TCRdb, only in-frame clones are kept and a portion is missing. Clone size and the V and J calls come from that table; the DNA yielded D and trimming. The sample shows a few hundred thousand clones, approximately 89% of them seen only once.

The material sequenced was peripheral blood. V is TRBV6-6 and J is TRBJ2-7, with TRBD1 matching 10 bases. The source is a woman aged 30 to 39 who had recovered from COVID-19. The CDR3 loop is CASSTPGQGNYEQYF. CDR3 DNA: TGTGCCAGCAGTACTCCGGGACAGGGGAACTACGAGCAGTACTTC.